The clone carrying this T cell receptor (beta chain) appeared once. Source study methods: The authors estimated nucleated cell counts from reference gene primer amplification. Clones were read by immunoSEQ multiplex PCR, and TCRdb kept only the in-frame ones, dropping some. V, J and clone size were drawn from that table, and D and trimming were deduced from the DNA. The table includes roughly 100,000 clones, around 90% detected once. The sample comes from a study of blood T cell repertoires in COVID-19. The wider study: The United States, Italy and Spain were the sources of the acute and convalescent COVID-19 samples.

CDR1 and CDR2 (germline): SQVTM, ANQGSEA. Trimming cost V 4 bases and J 7 bases; bases outside gene matches: 7. This CDR3 is built from 14 residues. The material sequenced was peripheral blood. The TCR originated in a woman aged 55-75 years with acute or convalescent COVID-19. This chain links TRBV29-1 with TRBJ2-1, with TRBD2 identical over 10 bases. This CDR3 is CSVGVLAGENEQFF. The CDR3, as DNA: TGCAGCGTTGGAGTGCTAGCGGGAGAGAATGAGCAGTTCTTC.